Each of the 20 T cell receptor beta chains below was sequenced from the same sample in a study of T cell responses to AZD1222 COVID-19 vaccine. This table comes from immunoSEQ multiplex PCR, and its TCRdb copy is limited to in-frame clones, with some not included. The repertoire holds around 120,000 clones, with about 90% as singletons. Sequenced here: peripheral blood, sampled on day 0 of AZD1222 vaccination. The receptor set was obtained from an adult in good health.

The genes are TRBV28 and TRBJ2-1; tentatively, D is TRBD2 (5 bases). This CDR3 has 13 amino acids. The V gene lost 2 bases and the J gene lost 9 bases, with 11 bases spanning the gap. Germline V gives CDR1 MDHEN, CDR2 SYDVKM. The CDR3 nucleotides read TGTGCCAGCAGTTTAAGTGAGGGCGGTGAGCAGTTCTTC. It specifies CASSLSEGGEQFF.

DNA for the CDR3: TGTGCCAGCAGGCGACAGGGGGTGAACACTGAAGCTTTCTTT. Its protein is CASRRQGVNTEAFF. This chain connects TRBV7-2 to TRBJ1-1; 9 bases match TRBD1. V trimming: 6 bases; J trimming: 0 bases; junction bases outside the gene matches: 2. This CDR3 region has 14 residues. Germline lookup yields CDR1 SGHTA and CDR2 FQGNSA. Combining the CDR3 with reference TRBV7-2 and TRBJ1-1 gives the whole variable domain GAGVSQSPSNKVTEKGKDVELRCDPISGHTALYWYRQSLGQGLEFLIYFQGNSAPDKSGLPSDRFSAERTGGSVSTLTIQRTQQEDSAVYLCASRRQGVNTEAFFGQGTRLTVV.

Only one count was recorded for this clone. The rearrangement links TRBV3-1 (or the pseudogene TRBV3-2) to TRBJ1-2; D is possibly TRBD1 (5 bases). CDR3 size: 15 residues. Germline loops: CDR1 LGHDT, CDR2 YNNKEL (reference sequence). V lost 0 bases and J lost 3, with 11 bases in between. The CDR3 reads CASSQEAQAHYGYTF. CDR3 bases: TGTGCCAGCAGCCAAGAGGCACAGGCGCACTATGGCTACACCTTC.

Only one count was recorded for this clone. The chain recombines TRBV15 with TRBJ2-3; D might be TRBD2 (6 bases). Per the germline V gene, CDR1 is LNHNV and CDR2 is YYDKDF (reference sequence). This CDR3 region has 15 residues. The V end lost 3 bases, the J end lost 6 bases, and 16 bases lay between the germline ends. The CDR3 region has the DNA TGTGCCACCAGCAGGAGGGACTCTACACGCGATACGCAGTATTTT. Translating it yields CATSRRDSTRDTQYF.

The chain is built from TRBV6-5 and TRBJ1-2; 10 nucleotides align to TRBD1. Germline V CDR1 and CDR2: MNHEY, SVGAGI. The ends lost 0 bases at V and 8 bases at J; junction bases unmatched: 6. The CDR3 has 15 amino acids. For the CDR3, the DNA is TGTGCCAGCAGTTACTCGACAGGGGGCTCGGACGGCTACACCTTC. This gives the protein CASSYSTGGSDGYTF.

This clone was counted a few times. The chain employs TRBV6-2 or TRBV6-3 and TRBJ1-1, with 7 bases fitting TRBD1. After removal of 5 bases from V and 7 bases from J, the junction contained 4 bases not matched to a gene. Looked up from germline, CDR1 is MNHEY and CDR2 is SVGEGT. The CDR3 sequence is 12 residues long. Here the CDR3 DNA reads TGTGCCAGCAGTCCCAGGGGGATTGAAGCTTTCTTT. Translated: CASSPRGIEAFF.

The gene calls are TRBV11-2 and TRBJ2-1, with 10 bases matching TRBD1. There are 18 residues in the CDR3. V lost 1 base to trimming and J lost 6 bases; unmatched junction nucleotides: 12. Germline lookup yields CDR1 SGHAT and CDR2 FQNNGV. CDR3 residues: CASSLARTGDRGSNEQFF. In DNA, the CDR3 is TGTGCCAGCAGCTTAGCACGGACAGGGGACAGGGGTAGCAATGAGCAGTTCTTC.

The rearrangement links TRBV15 to TRBJ2-5; TRBD1 is a possible D gene (5 bases). The CDR3 covers 13 residues. V was shortened by 6 bases and J by 1 base, with 9 bases between the two germline ends. Looked up from germline, CDR1 is LNHNV and CDR2 is YYDKDF (reference sequence). CDR3 DNA: TGTGCCACCAGTGTGGGGCTCCAAGAGACCCAGTACTTC. Its protein is CATSVGLQETQYF. Variable domain in full (rest from reference TRBV15 and TRBJ2-5): DAMVIQNPRYQVTQFGKPVTLSCSQTLNHNVMYWYQQKSSQAPKLLFHYYDKDFNNEADTPDNFQSRRPNTSFCFLDIRSPGLGDTAMYLCATSVGLQETQYFGPGTRLLVL.

This rearrangement joins TRBV19 to TRBJ1-5; TRBD1 matches at 8 bases. Germline V gene lookup returns CDR1 LNHDA and CDR2 SQIVND (reference sequence). This CDR3 has 16 residues. J was trimmed by 0 bases and V by 5 bases; bases with no gene match: 6. The CDR3 DNA follows: TGTGCCAGTAGTCTTGGGACAGGCGCTAGCAATCAGCCCCAGCATTTT. This gives the protein CASSLGTGASNQPQHF.

This clone was seen a single time. This chain uses TRBV18 with TRBJ1-5; D unclear. V dropped 2 bases and J dropped 5 bases, with 10 bases sitting between them. CDR3 size: 14 residues. Germline CDR1 is KGHSH and CDR2 is LQKENI. The CDR3 sequence is CASSPLGKDQPQHF. CDR3 nucleotides: TGTGCCAGCTCACCATTGGGGAAAGATCAGCCCCAGCATTTT.

The V call is TRBV2, the J call TRBJ2-3, with a weak D call TRBD1 (6 bases). This CDR3 region has 15 residues. Trimming left V 3 bases short and J 0 bases short, with 10 bases between. CDR1 and CDR2 from the germline V gene are SNHLY and FYNNEI. The CDR3 loop reads CASSDQGMSTDTQYF. The CDR3 bases are TGTGCCAGCAGTGATCAGGGGATGAGCACAGATACGCAGTATTTT.

This chain connects TRBV5-4 to TRBJ2-7; D gene uncertain. The CDR3 spans 14 residues. Trimming took 0 bases from V and 5 from J, leaving 12 bases between them. Germline-derived CDR1 and CDR2 are SGHNT and YYREEE (reference sequence). The CDR3 coding sequence is TGTGCCAGCAGCTTGGATCGGCAGGCCCACGAGCAGTACTTC. This gives the protein CASSLDRQAHEQYF.

The J gene is TRBJ1-2, the V gene TRBV4-3, with a weak D call TRBD1 (5 bases). The CDR3 covers 14 residues. The germline gives CDR1 LGHNA, CDR2 YSLEER. The V end was cut by 4 bases, the J end by 4 bases, with 13 bases between. The CDR3 sequence is CASSPQEGSYGYTF. Written as DNA, the CDR3 is TGCGCCAGCAGCCCCCAAGAGGGGAGCTATGGCTACACCTTC.

The chain uses TRBV6-1 and TRBJ2-1, with D possibly TRBD2 on 5 matching bases. The CDR3 has 16 amino acids. Germline V gives CDR1 MNHNS, CDR2 SASEGT. Trimming shortened V by 0 bases and J by 0 bases, and 9 bases separated the two germline ends. For the CDR3, the DNA is TGTGCCAGCAGTGAAGCTACCGGAGGCTCCTACAATGAGCAGTTCTTC. Translation gives CASSEATGGSYNEQFF.

The chain joins TRBV2 to TRBJ1-5; D is possibly TRBD1 (5 bases). The CDR3 sequence is 15 residues long. The germline V gene encodes CDR1 SNHLY and CDR2 FYNNEI. V gave up 8 bases and J gave up 3 bases, with 17 bases separating them. Here the CDR3 DNA reads TGTGCCAGCCAGCGATGGGGGAATAACAATCAGCCCCAGCATTTT. Protein product: CASQRWGNNNQPQHF.

The chain recombines TRBV4-1 with TRBJ1-2; 8 positions agree with TRBD1. CDR3 size: 15 residues. From germline, CDR1 is MGHRA and CDR2 YSYEKL. Trimming at V came to 4 bases and at J to 4 bases, leaving 8 bases not matched to a gene. The CDR3 spells CASSPGQDGTYGYTF. The CDR3 DNA is TGCGCCAGCAGCCCGGGACAGGATGGGACCTATGGCTACACCTTC.

Comment on this clone: Additional DNA sequences in this sample encode the identical CDR3. The rearrangement links TRBV4-3 to TRBJ2-7; D gene unclear. This CDR3 region has 13 residues. Trimming removed 0 bases from V and 1 base from J, with 4 bases in between. Germline V gene lookup returns CDR1 LGHNA and CDR2 YSLEER. CDR3 sequence (DNA): TGCGCCAGCAGCCAAGACAGATCCTACGAGCAGTACTTC. Its translation is CASSQDRSYEQYF.

The chain has TRBV7-2 and TRBJ2-3, with 8 bases that match TRBD1. The CDR3 is made up of 15 amino acids. CDR1 SGHTA and CDR2 FQGNSA come from the germline V gene. Germline trimming cut 1 base from V and 2 bases from J; bases unmatched to any gene: 2. The CDR3 DNA is TGTGCCAGCAGCTTAGGCCAGGGGGCCACAGATACGCAGTATTTT. Translating it yields CASSLGQGATDTQYF.

The chain combines TRBV21-1 with TRBJ1-2; the table's D call, TRBD1, has no DNA check behind it. TRBV21-1 corresponds to a pseudogene. The CDR3 runs 23 residues. CDR3 protein: CASSKKEFCTAQPCFPMAYGYTF. In nucleotides, the CDR3 is TGTGCCAGCAGCAAAAAAGAATTTTGTACAGCACAACCGTGTTTTCCTATGGCCTATGGCTACACCTTC.

This rearrangement joins TRBV5-3 to TRBJ1-5; 9 bases fit TRBD1. TRBV5-3 is annotated as an ORF whose role is uncertain. The CDR3 runs 16 residues. V trimming: 8 bases; J trimming: 2 bases; junction bases outside the gene matches: 11. In nucleotides, the CDR3 is TGTGCCAGCGCGTACAGGGGGCGATTCGGCAATCAGCCCCAGCATTTT. Amino acids: CASAYRGRFGNQPQHF.